One T cell receptor beta chain is described in this entry. This sample stems from a study of blood T cell repertoires in COVID-19. CDR1 and CDR2 (germline): MNHEY, SVGAGI. The CDR3 is 14 residues long. V shed 7 bases and J shed 8 bases, with 20 bases lying between them. Enrollees, 18 to 89 years old, lived in 25 or so US areas. Participants had their cohort set by participant-reported clinical history. Method: immunoSEQ multiplex PCR; TCRdb's copy keeps in-frame clones and lacks some. The sample carries under 300,000 clones, around 93% recorded once. The sample comprised PBMCs or T cells enriched from blood (not recorded which). This clonotype was obtained from a human donor in a cohort exposed to, infected with or recovered from COVID-19 (not recorded which). The donor label of this sample is uncertain. The chain employs TRBV6-5 and TRBJ1-2; TRBD1 might be the D (6 bases). In nucleotides, the CDR3 is TGTGCCAGCACAAACCCGGGCAGGGGCGGGGGCTACACCTTC. This gives the protein CASTNPGRGGGYTF.